This TCR beta chain was identified in a study of breast tumors, draining lymph nodes, adjacent tissues. TCRdb re-called the multiplex PCR reads through MiXCR, storing one row per CDR3 protein. The repertoire holds fewer than 15,000 distinct CDR3 sequences, around three fifths seen once, with around 50% in the top ten. Germline V CDR1 and CDR2: MNHEY, SVGEGT. The CDR3 length is 12 residues. V dropped 7 bases and J dropped 8; count of bases not matched to a gene: 5. V gene TRBV6-2 or TRBV6-3 combines with J gene TRBJ1-2; 9 positions match TRBD1. This TCR was recovered from a female donor with breast cancer. Some clones in this sample may be carry-over from other donors' samples. Sequencing was done on a sample of tumor-adjacent breast tissue. CDR3 in DNA: TGTGCCAGCACCGGGACAGGGCAAGGCTACACCTTC. Translated: CASTGTGQGYTF.